This T cell receptor beta chain was sequenced during a study of blood T cell repertoires in COVID-19 (dated by TCRdb to 2020 to 2022). About the investigation overall: Collaborator samples came from the United States, Italy and Spain and covered acute and convalescent phases of COVID-19. Subjects who had been exposed to COVID-19, were actively infected with it, or had recovered from it provided the deeply sampled blood TCRbeta repertoires that made up the dataset. A de-identified subject ID, COVID-19 status, age in years and sex were almost always included in the sample metadata. The material from the prospective study consisted of cDNA or gDNA derived from T cells, B-cell-depleted T cells, or PBMCs. Samples were obtained from the ongoing ImmuneRACE study (first 160 participants) and from about 1,300 subjects provided by 6 global collaborators. The repertoires were made available in a free public database intended to serve as a resource for research on the immune response to SARS-CoV-2. HLA class I and class II types, where available, came from metadata supplied by the sample provider rather than from assay-based typing.

CDR1 and CDR2 are read off the germline V gene as SGHRS and YFSETQ. Counted from cysteine to phenylalanine, this CDR3 has 12 amino acids. Left in the record is the CDR3 DNA by itself, 36 bases read in frame from the first base. The germline V end is reduced by 3 bases and the J end by 4 bases; junction bases left unmatched: 0. Beyond this particular receptor, the publication reports: The quantity of clinical and demographic metadata differed by source and by participant and was supplied without curation.

TCRbeta CDR3 regions were amplified from genomic DNA by means of the immunoSEQ Assay, a bias-controlled multiplex PCR. For the original study's pipeline: The number of nucleated cells in each sample was estimated by amplification of reference gene primers within the assay. Sequence reads were collapsed and filtered to measure the absolute abundance of every unique TCRbeta CDR3 rearrangement. Productive Simpson clonality was computed per sample as the square root of Simpson's diversity index over productive rearrangements. TCRdb provides this immuneACCESS table in a form limited to in-frame rearrangements. Some clones are lacking; in checked studies, under half of them reflect an unresolved V gene, and why the rest are absent is not known. The D gene and trimming were derived from the DNA, and the V and J assignments and clone size from that table. The sample table holds 190,000 or so clones, of which roughly 73% were seen once. The ten largest clones represent about 2.8% of the sample.

On this clone: Its antigen is unknown. The sample holds no much larger clone one base away, and base qualities are not on file.

Each collaborating institution followed its own protocols to collect whole blood in K2EDTA tubes. For TCRbeta analysis, collaborators shipped samples in one of three forms: frozen whole blood, isolated PBMCs, or DNA extracted from either of those sample types. The sequenced material came from peripheral blood. The receptor chain draws on TRBV5-1 and TRBJ2-7; 8 bases in between match TRBD1. This clonotype was obtained from a woman older than 75 with active or convalescent COVID-19. The bases are TGCGCCAGCAGCTGGGACAGGTACGAGCAGTACTTC. Its coded protein is CASSWDRYEQYF.